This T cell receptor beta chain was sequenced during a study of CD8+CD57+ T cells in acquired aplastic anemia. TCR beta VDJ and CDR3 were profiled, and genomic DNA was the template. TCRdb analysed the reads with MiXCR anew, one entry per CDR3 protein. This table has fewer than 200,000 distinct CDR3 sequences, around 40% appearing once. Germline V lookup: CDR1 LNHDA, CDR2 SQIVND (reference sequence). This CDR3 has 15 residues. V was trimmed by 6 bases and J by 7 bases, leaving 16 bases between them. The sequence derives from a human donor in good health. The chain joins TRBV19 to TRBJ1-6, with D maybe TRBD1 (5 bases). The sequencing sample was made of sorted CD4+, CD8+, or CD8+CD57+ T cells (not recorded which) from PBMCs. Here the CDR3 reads CASRQGGTINSPLHF. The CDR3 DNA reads TGTGCCAGTAGGCAGGGCGGAACCATCAATTCACCCCTCCACTTT.